This T cell receptor beta chain emerged from a study of blood T cell repertoires in COVID-19. The assay was immunoSEQ multiplex PCR, and TCRdb's table has in-frame clones only and misses some. The profile shows 170,000 or so clones, about 90% of them singletons. Donors were grouped by their self-reported clinical history. This CDR3 has 13 amino acids. The germline V gene encodes CDR1 LNHDA and CDR2 SQIVND (reference sequence). Trimming cost V 5 bases and J 1 base, with 8 bases left between them. Specimen: PBMCs or T cells enriched from blood (not recorded which). The TCR comes from a woman between 45 and 65 years old who had recovered from COVID-19. J is TRBJ1-1 and V is TRBV19; D is possibly TRBD1 (5 bases). The DNA for the CDR3 is TGTGCCAGTAGTTGGGGGGGGAACACTGAAGCTTTCTTT. It is translated as CASSWGGNTEAFF.